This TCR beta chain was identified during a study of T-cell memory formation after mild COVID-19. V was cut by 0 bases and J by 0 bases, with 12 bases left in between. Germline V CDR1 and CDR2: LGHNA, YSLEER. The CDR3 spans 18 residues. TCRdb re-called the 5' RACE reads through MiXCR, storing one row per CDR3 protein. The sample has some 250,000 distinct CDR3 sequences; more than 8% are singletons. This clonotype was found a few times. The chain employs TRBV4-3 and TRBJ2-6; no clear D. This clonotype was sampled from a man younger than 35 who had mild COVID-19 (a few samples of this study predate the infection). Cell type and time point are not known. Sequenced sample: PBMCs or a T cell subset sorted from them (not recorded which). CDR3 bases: TGCGCCAGCAGCCAAGATTCAGCCTACCTCTCTGGGGCCAACGTCCTGACTTTC. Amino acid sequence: CASSQDSAYLSGANVLTF.